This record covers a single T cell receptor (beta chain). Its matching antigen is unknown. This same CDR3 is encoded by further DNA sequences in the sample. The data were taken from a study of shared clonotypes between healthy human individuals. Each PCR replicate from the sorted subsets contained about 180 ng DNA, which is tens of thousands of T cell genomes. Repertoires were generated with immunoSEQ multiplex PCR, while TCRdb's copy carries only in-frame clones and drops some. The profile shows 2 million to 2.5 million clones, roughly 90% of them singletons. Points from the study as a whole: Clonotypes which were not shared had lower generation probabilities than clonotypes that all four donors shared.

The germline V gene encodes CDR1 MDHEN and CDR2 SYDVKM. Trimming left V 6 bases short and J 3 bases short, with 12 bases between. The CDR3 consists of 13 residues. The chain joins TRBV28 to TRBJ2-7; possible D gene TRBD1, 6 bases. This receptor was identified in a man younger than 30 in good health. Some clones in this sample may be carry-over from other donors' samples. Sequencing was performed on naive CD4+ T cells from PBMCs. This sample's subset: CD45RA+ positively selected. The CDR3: CASSLGQNYEQYF. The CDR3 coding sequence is TGTGCCAGCAGCTTAGGACAGAACTACGAGCAGTACTTC.